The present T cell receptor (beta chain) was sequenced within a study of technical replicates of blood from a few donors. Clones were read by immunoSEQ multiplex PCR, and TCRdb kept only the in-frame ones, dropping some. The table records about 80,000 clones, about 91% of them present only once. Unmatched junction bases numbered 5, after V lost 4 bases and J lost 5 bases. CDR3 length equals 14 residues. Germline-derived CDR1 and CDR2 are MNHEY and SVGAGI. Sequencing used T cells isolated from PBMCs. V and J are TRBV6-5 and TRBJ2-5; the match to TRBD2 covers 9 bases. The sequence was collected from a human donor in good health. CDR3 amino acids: CASSLGGRAETQYF. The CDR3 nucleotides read TGTGCCAGCAGTTTGGGCGGGAGGGCTGAGACCCAGTACTTC.